This is a list of T cell receptor beta chains from one sample in a study of T-cell reconstitution after alpha-beta-depleted transplantation in children. A single record per CDR3 protein comes from TCRdb applying MiXCR to the PCR reads. The sample has about 300,000 distinct CDR3 sequences; 10% are singletons. Specimen: PBMCs, collected before TCRalphabeta/CD19-depleted stem cell transplant. The receptors were sampled from a boy in the first two years of life with acute myeloid leukemia, due to receive a stem cell transplant. Each CDR3 is given without its conserved first and last residue.

CDR3	V	J
ASSPELAGGTDTQY	TRBV7-2	TRBJ2-3
ASSLLAGAWTNEQF	TRBV7-2	TRBJ2-1
ASIGVGAVGTDTQY	TRBV2	TRBJ2-3
ASSFLQGQLGQF	TRBV27	TRBJ2-1
ASSLGTANVYGYT	TRBV5-5	TRBJ1-2
SASNPGSSYNEQF	TRBV20-1	TRBJ2-1
ASTLTSGGLQETQY	TRBV7-2	TRBJ2-5
ASSVAGDYNEQF	TRBV9	TRBJ2-1
ASKNRGQETQY	TRBV28	TRBJ2-5
ASSEGLFTDTQY	TRBV25-1	TRBJ2-3
ASSKGQNYGYT	TRBV28	TRBJ1-2
ASSLVGIQETQY	TRBV7-9	TRBJ2-5
AEGTSGRAEDTDTQY	TRBV28	TRBJ2-3
AWRLYGQGYEQY	TRBV30	TRBJ2-7
SARQGAYEQY	TRBV20-1	TRBJ2-7
ASSHTRQGGGSPLH	TRBV7-8	TRBJ1-6
AISPLQGALLYTKNIQY	TRBV3-1	TRBJ2-4
ASSYLNTRRQPQH	TRBV6-2/TRBV6-3	TRBJ1-5
ATSRSSRAGELF	TRBV15	TRBJ2-2
ATSRTGVEQY	TRBV24-1	TRBJ2-7
SARQDFMNTDAF	TRBV20-1	TRBJ1-1
ASSRGQGAGGELF	TRBV25-1	TRBJ2-2
ASSPGPGPGELF	TRBV7-7	TRBJ2-2
SARQGAYTDTQY	TRBV20-1	TRBJ2-3
ASSIGLAEQF	TRBV6-2/TRBV6-3	TRBJ2-1
ASSQEKAAEETQY	TRBV3-1	TRBJ2-5
ATRGQGNQPQH	TRBV2	TRBJ1-5
ASSLIWDKGYGYT	TRBV13	TRBJ1-2
ACKGRSGNTIY	TRBV28	TRBJ1-3
ASSQDLTSGTEYEQY	TRBV4-3	TRBJ2-7
ASGLWRGANNEQF	TRBV12-5	TRBJ2-1
ASTDRGSYGYT	TRBV27	TRBJ1-2
ASRASGRGPAGNTIY	TRBV6-5	TRBJ1-3
ASSSYSDEQF	TRBV5-4	TRBJ2-1
SASHWVDKNIQY	TRBV20-1	TRBJ2-4
SARDQDGTYEQY	TRBV20-1	TRBJ2-7
ASGGTVPNYGYT	TRBV12-5	TRBJ1-2
ASANGGRMDTQY	TRBV28	TRBJ2-3
ASSQEKTSGGAYEQY	TRBV4-2	TRBJ2-7
ASSRDFYNEQF	TRBV7-3	TRBJ2-1
ASSVTGTAGTDTQY	TRBV7-2	TRBJ2-3